This TCR beta chain comes out of a study of blood T cell repertoires in COVID-19. The overall study: The origin of the acute and convalescent COVID-19 samples was the United States, Italy and Spain. Sources were T cells, B-cell-depleted T cells, or PBMCs; the material itself was cDNA or gDNA.

Per the germline V gene, CDR1 is MGHDK and CDR2 is SYGVNS. The V gene lost 0 bases and the J gene lost 5 bases, with 11 bases spanning the gap. The CDR3 runs to 14 residues. Source study methods: Quantification of nucleated cells was approximated via reference gene primer amplification. Profiling relied on immunoSEQ multiplex PCR, and the TCRdb table lists in-frame clones only, not all of them. V, J and clone size are taken as reported in that table, and D and trimming were inferred from the DNA itself. This sample has roughly 200,000 clones, with around 89% found just once. The sequencing sample was made of peripheral blood. The chain couples TRBV25-1 to TRBJ2-7; TRBD2 is a possible D gene (5 bases). The receptor was derived from a woman aged 30 to 39 with acute or convalescent COVID-19. The CDR3 reads CASSEYTSLDEQYF. CDR3 nucleotides: TGTGCCAGCAGTGAATACACTAGTTTGGACGAGCAGTACTTC.